A selection of T cell receptor beta chains follows, all from one sample in a study of T cells after yellow fever vaccination. Each CDR3 protein gets one entry after TCRdb re-called the 5' RACE reads with MiXCR. The table has 550,000 or so distinct CDR3 sequences, over 15% seen once; the top ten hold more than 13%. The input for sequencing was PBMCs, taken 15 days after the yellow fever booster vaccination. Every receptor here comes from a young man who received the YFV17D yellow fever vaccine. The CDR3 runs from the conserved cysteine through the conserved F or W. The order of the fields is V gene, D gene, CDR3 length, clone size, J gene, CDR3 protein, CDR3 DNA. D genes are given only for firm matches. Size values are once, few and many counts, or a class for expanded clones, and some rows have none.

TRBV28	NA	13	few	TRBJ1-4	CASRSTGPGKLFF	TGTGCCAGCAGATCGACTGGCCCCGGAAAACTGTTTTTT
TRBV2	TRBD2	15	NA	TRBJ2-3	CASISGLAGPYAQYF	TGTGCCAGCATCTCTGGACTAGCGGGCCCGTACGCGCAGTATTTT
TRBV12-3/TRBV12-4	TRBD2	17	few	TRBJ2-6	CASRDSGTSAGANVLTF	TGTGCCAGCAGGGATTCCGGGACTAGCGCTGGGGCCAACGTCCTGACTTTC
TRBV9	NA	16	NA	TRBJ2-1	CASSVEGIITYNEQFF	TGTGCCAGCAGCGTAGAAGGGATAATCACCTACAATGAGCAGTTCTTC
TRBV20-1	TRBD2	13	few	TRBJ2-3	CSAAGGRGDTQYF	TGCAGTGCCGCGGGCGGGAGAGGAGATACGCAGTATTTT
TRBV6-5	NA	12	few	TRBJ1-2	CASTRDFYGYTF	TGTGCCAGCACCCGGGACTTCTATGGCTACACCTTC
TRBV18	NA	15	NA	TRBJ1-2	CASSPKRDYLRGYTF	TGTGCCAGCTCACCTAAGAGGGACTATTTGAGAGGCTACACCTTC
TRBV12-3/TRBV12-4	NA	15	few	TRBJ2-2	CASSLDRTNTGELFF	TGTGCCAGCAGTTTAGACAGAACGAACACCGGGGAGCTGTTTTTT
TRBV18	NA	16	NA	TRBJ2-2	CASSTSGTANTGELFF	TGTGCCAGCTCAACTTCCGGGACTGCGAACACCGGGGAGCTGTTTTTT
TRBV15	TRBD2	15	few	TRBJ2-1	CATSREGGRIYEQFF	TGTGCCACCAGCAGAGAAGGCGGGAGGATCTATGAGCAGTTCTTC
TRBV20-1	NA	13	NA	TRBJ2-2	CSARDGKTGELFF	TGCAGTGCTAGAGATGGGAAAACCGGGGAGCTGTTTTTT
TRBV27	TRBD2	15	NA	TRBJ2-1	CASSLGAGGRNEQFF	TGTGCCAGCAGTTTAGGCGCGGGAGGCCGCAATGAGCAGTTCTTC
TRBV6-5	NA	15	few	TRBJ2-7	CASSYALRGSYEQYF	TGTGCCAGCAGCTACGCCTTGCGCGGCTCCTACGAGCAGTACTTC
TRBV10-3	TRBD2	13	NA	TRBJ2-3	CAIERDLADTQYF	TGTGCCATCGAGCGGGACTTGGCAGATACGCAGTATTTT
TRBV20-1	NA	12	NA	TRBJ2-5	CSARDPSHPQYF	TGCAGTGCTAGAGATCCCTCCCACCCCCAGTACTTC
TRBV5-6	NA	14	NA	TRBJ2-7	CASSTTEYTYEQYF	TGTGCCAGCAGCACGACTGAATATACCTACGAGCAGTACTTC
TRBV7-2	NA	15	few	TRBJ2-5	CASSLKVDLQETQYF	TGTGCCAGCAGCTTAAAAGTGGACTTACAAGAGACCCAGTACTTC
TRBV3-1	NA	14	NA	TRBJ2-7	CASSQDPWSEEQYF	TGTGCCAGCAGCCAAGACCCTTGGAGCGAAGAGCAGTACTTC
TRBV7-9	NA	14	few	TRBJ1-2	CASSLTVTANGYTF	TGTGCCAGCAGCTTAACGGTGACAGCGAATGGCTACACCTTC
TRBV5-4	NA	15	NA	TRBJ1-6	CASSPWGAGRSPLHF	TGTGCCAGCAGCCCCTGGGGGGCAGGGAGGTCACCCCTCCACTTT
TRBV4-3	NA	15	NA	TRBJ2-1	CASSQGSSPYNEQFF	TGCGCCAGCAGCCAAGGGTCTAGCCCCTACAATGAGCAGTTCTTC
TRBV20-1	TRBD2	14	NA	TRBJ2-7	CSATLAARSYEQYF	TGCAGTGCTACCCTAGCGGCTCGGAGTTACGAGCAGTACTTC
TRBV7-2	TRBD2	13	NA	TRBJ2-4	CASSPGLANIQYF	TGTGCCAGCAGCCCCGGACTAGCAAATATTCAGTACTTC
TRBV3-1	TRBD2	17	few	TRBJ2-1	CASSQGPAGGQYNEQFF	TGTGCCAGCAGCCAAGGTCCAGCGGGAGGTCAGTACAATGAGCAGTTCTTC
TRBV5-1	NA	12	NA	TRBJ1-1	CASSFDGVVAFF	TGCGCCAGCAGCTTTGATGGGGTCGTGGCTTTCTTT
TRBV6-1	NA	14	NA	TRBJ1-5	CASSEGNSNQPQHF	TGTGCCAGCAGCGAGGGAAATAGCAATCAGCCCCAGCATTTT
TRBV20-1	NA	12	NA	TRBJ1-5	CSARDIDQPQHF	TGCAGTGCTAGAGATATTGATCAGCCCCAGCATTTT
TRBV5-1	TRBD1	15	many	TRBJ2-1	CASSLIPGQGIEQFF	TGCGCCAGCAGCCTAATCCCGGGACAGGGGATTGAGCAGTTCTTC
TRBV29-1	TRBD2	14	many	TRBJ2-1	CSVTGTSGGNEQFF	TGCAGCGTGACCGGGACTAGCGGGGGAAATGAGCAGTTCTTC
TRBV7-7	NA	14	NA	TRBJ2-5	CASSQTGERETQYF	TGTGCCAGCAGCCAGACCGGAGAGCGAGAGACCCAGTACTTC
TRBV7-2	NA	14	NA	TRBJ2-7	CASSLEPGPYEQYF	TGTGCCAGCAGCTTAGAGCCGGGGCCCTACGAGCAGTACTTC
TRBV27	TRBD2	18	few	TRBJ2-3	CASSTQRERTHDTDTQYF	TGTGCCAGCAGCACACAGCGGGAGCGCACCCACGACACAGATACGCAGTATTTT
TRBV29-1	TRBD2	17	few	TRBJ2-1	CSVSGTSGDLGDNEQFF	TGCAGCGTTTCCGGGACTAGCGGGGATTTGGGAGACAATGAGCAGTTCTTC
TRBV7-2	NA	15	NA	TRBJ2-7	CASSLPLSVPHEQYF	TGTGCCAGCAGCTTACCCCTTTCGGTTCCGCACGAGCAGTACTTC
TRBV6-1	NA	15	NA	TRBJ2-1	CASSVRDSARGEQFF	TGTGCCAGCAGTGTCCGGGACTCAGCCCGGGGTGAGCAGTTCTTC
TRBV7-3	NA	13	many	TRBJ2-2	CASSPRRGGELFF	TGTGCCAGCAGCCCACGTAGGGGCGGGGAGCTGTTTTTT
TRBV4-1	NA	15	NA	TRBJ1-1	CASSQETRGGTEAFF	TGCGCCAGCAGCCAAGAAACTCGGGGTGGAACTGAAGCTTTCTTT
TRBV29-1	NA	10	NA	TRBJ2-1	CSVERTPTFF	TGCAGCGTTGAGAGGACGCCGACGTTCTTC
TRBV2	NA	16	many	TRBJ2-1	CASSETEPSSYNEQFF	TGTGCCAGCAGTGAAACCGAACCGAGCTCCTACAATGAGCAGTTCTTC
TRBV6-5	TRBD2	14	few	TRBJ2-7	CASSFQAGGDEQYF	TGTGCCAGCAGTTTCCAGGCGGGGGGAGACGAGCAGTACTTC
TRBV27	NA	15	NA	TRBJ2-1	CASRSRAGHYNEQFF	TGTGCCAGCAGAAGTAGGGCGGGACACTACAATGAGCAGTTCTTC